The 27 T cell receptor beta chains in this list originate from one sample, sequenced in a study of cytomegalovirus exposure and HLA in healthy donors. The PCR had 60 Vbeta and 13 Jbeta primers. The assay was immunoSEQ multiplex PCR, and TCRdb's table has in-frame clones only and misses some. In all, the sample yields under 65,000 clones. The specimen sequenced was PBMCs. These receptors were obtained from a woman aged 40-49 years in good health and CMV-seronegative.

V usage is TRBV6-1 and J usage is TRBJ1-2, with 10 bases lining up with TRBD1. The V and J ends lost 2 bases and 5 bases, in that order; junction bases with no gene match: 5. This CDR3 comprises 15 residues. Germline V gives CDR1 MNHNS, CDR2 SASEGT. The CDR3 region is CASSEIQDRGYGYTF. The CDR3 DNA follows: TGTGCCAGCAGTGAAATCCAGGACAGGGGGTATGGCTACACCTTC.

V and J are TRBV15 and TRBJ1-5, with D hard to call. Germline values: CDR1 LNHNV, CDR2 YYDKDF (reference sequence). Between the trimmed V and J ends, which lost 5 bases and 4 bases, there was a span of 21 bases. The CDR3 spans 17 residues. In DNA, the CDR3 is TGTGCCACCAGCGCTCAGGCGGGCTGGCCGCCTAATCAGCCCCAGCATTTT. Translated, it gives CATSAQAGWPPNQPQHF.

This chain connects TRBV29-1 to TRBJ2-1, with D possibly TRBD1 on 6 matching bases. This CDR3 contains 11 residues. V lost 4 bases, J lost 14 bases, and 15 bases lay in between. The germline CDR1 and CDR2 sequences are SQVTM and ANQGSEA. CDR3 amino acids: CSVGAGQLKFF. The CDR3 bases are TGCAGCGTTGGCGCTGGACAGTTAAAGTTCTTC.

V is TRBV19 and J is TRBJ1-1, with D perhaps TRBD1 (5 bases). The CDR3 consists of 13 residues. Trimming pared 5 bases from V and 5 bases from J, leaving 12 bases between. Germline V gene data show CDR1 as LNHDA and CDR2 as SQIVND (reference sequence). The CDR3 spells CASSWLGGTEAFF. DNA for the CDR3: TGTGCCAGTAGTTGGCTGGGGGGGACTGAAGCTTTCTTT.

The chain is built from TRBV2 and TRBJ2-3, with no clear D. Germline assignment: CDR1 SNHLY and CDR2 FYNNEI. CDR3 length: 13 amino acids. Trimming took 7 bases from V and 2 from J, leaving 10 bases between them. The CDR3 DNA reads as TGTGCCAGCACTTCGGGTTACACAGATACGCAGTATTTT. Translating it yields CASTSGYTDTQYF. Using reference TRBV2 and TRBJ2-3 for the parts outside the CDR3, the full variable domain is EPEVTQTPSHQVTQMGQEVILRCVPISNHLYFYWYRQILGQKVEFLVSFYNNEISEKSEIFDDQFSVERPDGSNFTLKIRSTKLEDSAMYFCASTSGYTDTQYFGPGTRLTVL.

DNA of the CDR3: TGTGCCAGCAGCTCTAAGACAGGGGCCTACGAGCAGTACTTC. Translated, it gives CASSSKTGAYEQYF. The rearrangement joins TRBV7-8 to TRBJ2-7, with 8 bases that match TRBD1. Germline lookup yields CDR1 SGHVS and CDR2 FQNEAQ. The length of the CDR3 is 14 residues. With V trimmed by 4 bases and J by 2 bases, 4 bases remained unmatched.

V usage is TRBV4-3 and J usage is TRBJ1-2; TRBD1 agrees at 9 bases. CDR1 and CDR2 (germline): LGHNA, YSLEER. The V and J ends lost 2 bases and 3 bases, in that order; junction bases with no gene match: 4. The CDR3 sequence is 15 residues long. CDR3 in DNA: TGCGCCAGCAGCCAACCCGGACAGGGGTACTATGGCTACACCTTC. Protein sequence: CASSQPGQGYYGYTF.

The chain combines TRBV2 with TRBJ2-4; D not certain. The CDR3 has 13 residues. The ends were cut back, 0 bases at V and 10 bases at J, with 10 bases in the middle. Germline loops: CDR1 SNHLY, CDR2 FYNNEI. CDR3 sequence: CASSEAQSWIQYF. For the CDR3, the DNA is TGTGCCAGCAGTGAAGCCCAGTCTTGGATTCAGTACTTC.

The chain is built from TRBV4-3 and TRBJ2-3; D not resolved. The V gene's germline CDR1 is LGHNA and CDR2 YSLEER. Trimming left V 0 bases short and J 1 base short, with 8 bases between. This CDR3 spans 15 amino acids. In DNA form, the CDR3 reads TGCGCCAGCAGCCAAGATTTTGCGCGCACAGATACGCAGTATTTT. This sequence encodes CASSQDFARTDTQYF.

The chain joins TRBV7-9 to TRBJ2-7; D unclear. The CDR3 has 12 residues. Trimming pared 4 bases from V and 4 bases from J, leaving 8 bases between. In germline, CDR1 is SEHNR, CDR2 FQNEAQ (reference sequence). Here the CDR3 reads CASSSSGYEQYF. In nucleotides, the CDR3 is TGTGCCAGCAGCTCGTCAGGATACGAGCAGTACTTC.

V usage is TRBV5-1 and J usage is TRBJ2-7; 8 bases fit TRBD2. There are 16 residues in the CDR3. The V gene's germline CDR1 is SGHRS and CDR2 YFSETQ. J lost 0 bases, V lost 0 bases, and 5 bases had no gene match. Here the CDR3 reads CASSLENGRVSYEQYF. CDR3 coding DNA: TGCGCCAGCAGCTTGGAAAACGGGAGGGTCTCCTACGAGCAGTACTTC.

The V call is TRBV7-9, the J call TRBJ1-3; D unclear. The length of the CDR3 is 17 residues. The V gene's germline CDR1 is SEHNR and CDR2 FQNEAQ (reference sequence). V lost 5 bases, J lost 4 bases, and 21 bases lay in between. The DNA of the CDR3 is TGTGCCAGCAGCGCCGACCTCTCGACGAGGGCAGGAAACACCATATATTTT. It translates to CASSADLSTRAGNTIYF.

V is TRBV19 and J is TRBJ1-5, with D unclear. Trimming stripped 3 bases from V and 5 bases from J, with 8 bases between. CDR3 size: 13 residues. Germline V CDR1 and CDR2: LNHDA, SQIVND (reference sequence). Here the CDR3 reads CASSMGRDQPQHF. In DNA, the CDR3 is TGTGCCAGTAGTATGGGGAGGGATCAGCCCCAGCATTTT.

The chain has TRBV4-2 and TRBJ1-2, with D possibly being TRBD1 (6 bases). The CDR3 runs to 14 residues. CDR1 and CDR2 (germline): LGHNA, YNFKEQ. Trimming pared 0 bases from V and 7 bases from J, leaving 12 bases between. The CDR3 DNA sequence: TGTGCCAGCAGCCAAGAGCTACAGGGTGCTGGCTACACCTTC. Amino acids: CASSQELQGAGYTF.

DNA for the CDR3: TGCGCCAGCAGCCAGGGGACTAGAGGGATGGGGAATGAGCAGTTCTTC. Amino acid sequence: CASSQGTRGMGNEQFF. This sequence joins TRBV4-3 and TRBJ2-1; 8 positions agree with TRBD2. This CDR3 region has 16 residues. V shed 3 bases, J shed 7 bases, and the junction held 11 bases outside the gene matches. CDR1 LGHNA and CDR2 YSLEER come from the germline V gene.

This chain uses TRBV5-1 with TRBJ1-1; D is unresolved. V gave up 0 bases and J gave up 1 base, with 4 bases separating them. CDR1 and CDR2 from the germline V gene are SGHRS and YFSETQ. The CDR3 has 13 residues. CDR3 sequence (DNA): TGCGCCAGCAGCTTGGCAGGGAACACTGAAGCTTTCTTT. Encoded protein: CASSLAGNTEAFF. The variable domain in full, with the rest retrieved from reference TRBV5-1 and TRBJ1-1, is KAGVTQTPRYLIKTRGQQVTLSCSPISGHRSVSWYQQTPGQGLQFLFEYFSETQRNKGNFPGRFSGRQFSNSRSEMNVSTLELGDSALYLCASSLAGNTEAFFGQGTRLTVV.

The CDR3 sequence: CASSSRDSSTDTQYF. CDR3 DNA: TGCGCCAGCAGCTCTCGGGACTCGAGCACAGATACGCAGTATTTT. The gene calls are TRBV5-1 and TRBJ2-3; weak D call: TRBD2 (6 bases). The CDR3 totals 15 residues. Germline assignment: CDR1 SGHRS and CDR2 YFSETQ. Trimming cost V 3 bases and J 0 bases, with 11 bases left between them.

V and J are TRBV5-6 and TRBJ2-5; D call uncertain. Germline CDR1 and CDR2: SGHDT and YYEEEE. CDR3 length equals 15 residues. V gave up 0 bases and J gave up 1 base, with 10 bases separating them. The CDR3 loop reads CASSLDVAGQETQYF. Here the CDR3 DNA reads TGTGCCAGCAGCTTGGATGTCGCAGGCCAAGAGACCCAGTACTTC.

This chain joins TRBV29-1 and TRBJ2-7, with 13 bases identical to TRBD2. After removal of 4 bases from V and 5 bases from J, the junction contained 11 bases not matched to a gene. The germline CDR1 and CDR2 sequences are SQVTM and ANQGSEA. This CDR3 has 16 residues. CDR3 bases: TGCAGCGTTGTACTAGCGGGGGGGCCCCACGGGGACGAGCAGTACTTC. It codes for CSVVLAGGPHGDEQYF.

The rearrangement links TRBV28 to TRBJ1-4, with D possibly matching TRBD1 (6 bases). Trimming left V 2 bases short and J 10 bases short, with 17 bases between. The CDR3 is 15 amino acids. Germline CDR1 is MDHEN and CDR2 is SYDVKM. The CDR3: CASSLESAGGRKLFF. CDR3 DNA sequence: TGTGCCAGCAGTTTAGAATCCGCGGGGGGCAGAAAACTGTTTTTT.

The rearrangement links TRBV6-1 to TRBJ1-4; 8 bases align to TRBD1. The CDR3 runs to 15 residues. V lost 8 bases, J lost 3 bases, and 8 bases stayed unmatched. Per germline, CDR1 MNHNS and CDR2 SASEGT. Here the CDR3 DNA reads TGTGCCAGCCTGAGGGGGGGACAGGCTAATGAAAAACTGTTTTTT. It encodes CASLRGGQANEKLFF.

This chain joins TRBV9 and TRBJ2-1, with 11 bases fitting TRBD2. The CDR3 runs 16 residues. CDR1 is SGDLS and CDR2 is YYNGEE in the germline V gene. V lost 4 bases, J lost 8 bases, and 11 bases stayed unmatched. CDR3 sequence (DNA): TGTGCCAGCAGCCCAAGGACTAGCGGGCTAGCGGATGAGCAGTTCTTC. Translated: CASSPRTSGLADEQFF.

The CDR3 region has the DNA TGTGCCAGCAGTCGTGGACAGGGAACCTCTTCCGACGAGCAGTACTTC. This translates into CASSRGQGTSSDEQYF. The chain joins TRBV6-6 to TRBJ2-7; 8 bases map to TRBD1. This CDR3 is built from 16 residues. With V trimmed by 5 bases and J by 5 bases, 14 bases remained unmatched. Germline V CDR1 and CDR2: MNHNY, SVGAGI (reference sequence).

The chain is built from TRBV28 and TRBJ2-2; no definite D call. In germline, CDR1 is MDHEN, CDR2 SYDVKM. The CDR3 totals 16 residues. The V and J ends lost 7 bases and 0 bases respectively, with 15 bases between them. The CDR3 nucleotides are TGTGCCAGCACCCAGCCAGGCTCCACGAACACCGGGGAGCTGTTTTTT. This encodes CASTQPGSTNTGELFF. Using reference TRBV28 and TRBJ2-2 for the parts outside the CDR3, the full variable domain is DVKVTQSSRYLVKRTGEKVFLECVQDMDHENMFWYRQDPGLGLRLIYFSYDVKMKEKGDIPEGYSVSREKKERFSLILESASTNQTSMYLCASTQPGSTNTGELFFGEGSRLTVL.

The chain combines TRBV5-1 with TRBJ1-6; TRBD1 aligns across 9 bases. Losses at the gene ends were 5 bases for V and 7 bases for J; bases not matched to a gene: 10. The CDR3 contains 16 residues. Germline assignment: CDR1 SGHRS and CDR2 YFSETQ. The CDR3 here is CASRSGQGQSNSPLHF. The DNA of the CDR3 is TGCGCCAGCAGATCGGGACAGGGACAATCCAATTCACCCCTCCACTTT.

The chain carries TRBV5-1 and TRBJ2-7, with D tentatively TRBD1 (5 bases). The CDR3 has 14 residues. Trimming removed 2 bases from V and 2 bases from J, with 11 bases in between. Germline V gives CDR1 SGHRS, CDR2 YFSETQ. The CDR3 DNA is TGCGCCAGCAGCTTACAGGTTCCTGCCTACGAGCAGTACTTC. It yields the protein CASSLQVPAYEQYF.

This chain connects TRBV5-6 to TRBJ2-5; 8 nucleotides align to TRBD1. The J call is doubtful: the DNA matches TRBJ2-7 better. The CDR3 runs 13 residues. Germline V CDR1 and CDR2: SGHDT, YYEEEE. The CDR3 coding sequence is TGTGCCAGCAGCATGACAGGGGAGGACGAGCAGTACTTC. Protein product: CASSMTGEDEQYF.